These 7 T cell receptor beta chains came from one sample sequenced in a study of Ad26.COV2.S vaccination and SARS-CoV-2 variants. Assay: immunoSEQ multiplex PCR; the TCRdb copy retains only in-frame clones and omits some. This sample has about half a million clones; about 89% occur once, and the top ten carry around 1.8%. Treatment given: roughly 20 received Ad26.COV2.S at low or high dose, single or two shots; 5 received placebo; per-sample allocation not given. The samples were gathered on day 63 after the first injection of vaccine or placebo. Sample: peripheral blood, taken in a trial of Ad26.COV2.S vaccine versus placebo. These receptors were collected from a person between 18 and 65 years old who received the Ad26.COV2.S COVID-19 vaccine or a placebo.

This sequence joins TRBV10-3 and TRBJ1-6, with 8 bases lining up with TRBD1. Germline assignment: CDR1 ENHRY and CDR2 SYGVKD. The length of the CDR3 is 15 residues. V shed 4 bases and J 7 bases; nucleotides not matched to a gene: 6. The CDR3 DNA reads as TGTGCCATCAGTGGCCCGGGACAGGACAATTCACCCCTCCACTTT. Protein: CAISGPGQDNSPLHF.

The rearrangement links TRBV5-5 to TRBJ1-2, with TRBD1 as a possible D gene (6 bases). The germline CDR1 and CDR2 sequences are SGHKS and YYEKEE (reference sequence). The CDR3 spans 13 residues. The V end was cut by 3 bases, the J end by 12 bases, with 18 bases between. The CDR3 region is CASSSLQGDGHTF. CDR3 nucleotide sequence: TGTGCCAGCAGCTCATTACAGGGAGACGGCCACACCTTC.

This clone showed up just once. The chain recombines TRBV18 with TRBJ2-7; D not certain. V gave up 0 bases and J gave up 2 bases, with 5 bases separating them. CDR3 length equals 13 residues. The V gene's germline CDR1 is KGHSH and CDR2 LQKENI. This CDR3 reads CASSPPSTYEQYF. The CDR3 nucleotides read TGTGCCAGCTCACCACCGTCGACCTACGAGCAGTACTTC.

The chain is built from TRBV10-3 and TRBJ2-5; TRBD2 agrees at 7 bases. J gave up 8 bases and V 4 bases, and 10 bases lay outside the gene matches. Germline values: CDR1 ENHRY, CDR2 SYGVKD. The CDR3 runs to 14 residues. The CDR3 nucleotides are TGTGCCATCAGTGTCAGCTCAGGGAGGGAAACCCAGTACTTC. Translating it yields CAISVSSGRETQYF.

The chain is built from TRBV28 and TRBJ1-2; D unclear. Germline V CDR1 and CDR2: MDHEN, SYDVKM. This CDR3 has 14 amino acids. Trimming removed 6 bases from V and 4 bases from J, with 15 bases in between. The CDR3 nucleotides are TGTGCCAGCAGAGAGTCCTTATCCTCCTATGGCTACACCTTC. This sequence encodes CASRESLSSYGYTF.

The V call is TRBV19, the J call TRBJ1-3, with a tentative D call TRBD1 (5 bases). Deletions cut 3 bases from V and 0 bases from J, with 15 bases between. The V gene's germline CDR1 is LNHDA and CDR2 SQIVND (reference sequence). The CDR3 is made up of 17 amino acids. CDR3 region: CASSMDRQIGSGNTIYF. In nucleotides, the CDR3 is TGTGCCAGTAGTATGGACCGACAGATTGGCTCTGGAAACACCATATATTTT.

The gene calls are TRBV7-2 and TRBJ2-3; D is possibly TRBD1 (6 bases). The CDR3 covers 17 residues. The germline V gene encodes CDR1 SGHTA and CDR2 FQGNSA. Trimming removed 2 bases at V and 2 bases at J, with 17 bases between. The CDR3 sequence: CASSLKWGPTYTDTQYF. The CDR3 DNA is TGTGCCAGCAGCTTAAAGTGGGGGCCTACCTACACAGATACGCAGTATTTT.